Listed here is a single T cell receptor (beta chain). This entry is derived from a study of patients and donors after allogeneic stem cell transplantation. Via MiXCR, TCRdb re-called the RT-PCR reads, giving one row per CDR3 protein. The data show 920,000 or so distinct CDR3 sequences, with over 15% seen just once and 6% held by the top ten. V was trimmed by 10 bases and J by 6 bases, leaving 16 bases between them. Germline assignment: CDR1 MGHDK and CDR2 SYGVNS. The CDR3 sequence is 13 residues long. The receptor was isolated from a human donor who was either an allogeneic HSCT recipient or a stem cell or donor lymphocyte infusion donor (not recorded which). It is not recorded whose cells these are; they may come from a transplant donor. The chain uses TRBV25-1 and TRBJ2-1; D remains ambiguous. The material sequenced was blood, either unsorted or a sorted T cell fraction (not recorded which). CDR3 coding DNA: TGTGCCACCACGCCGGACGTATCCAATGAGCAGTTCTTC. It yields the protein CATTPDVSNEQFF.